The clone carrying this T cell receptor beta chain was observed a few times. This sample was included in a study of control samples from healthy donors and cancer patients. This CDR3 has 13 residues. CDR1 and CDR2 from the germline V gene are SNHLY and FYNNEI. V was trimmed by 4 bases and J by 7 bases, leaving 10 bases between them. Clones were sequenced by immunoSEQ multiplex PCR, and TCRdb holds only the in-frame ones, with some missing. The sample records approximately 79,000 clones, roughly 90% being singletons. Specimen: blood. V gene TRBV2 combines with J gene TRBJ2-2, with D hard to call. The receptor was isolated from a man in his forties or fifties in good health. The chain's CDR3 is CASSGDGNGELFF. CDR3 DNA: TGTGCCAGCAGTGGGGATGGAAACGGGGAGCTGTTTTTT.